The following is a T cell receptor beta chain sequence with its context. This clone was picked up a small number of times. Its antigen remains unidentified. The record has no base qualities; no much larger clone is one base away. Each donor gave one peripheral blood draw, averaging approximately 0.12 L, which was collected into heparinised tubes. Naive, central memory, regulatory and stem cell-like memory CD4+ T cells were sorted on a BD FACSAria II using a panel including CD45RO, CCR7, CD25, CD127, CD95 and CD27. All sorted populations exceeded 95% purity. PBMCs were isolated immediately by Lymphoprep density gradient centrifugation and stained directly without culture. Samples were stained and sorted in pairs, with one healthy donor and one patient per experiment, so that batch effects were minimized. This record belongs to a study of beta chain features in type 1 diabetes (dated 2018 in TCRdb). Background for the entire study: Mean age, gender distribution, total cell number and subset yield were not different between patients and healthy donors. A total of 90 million to 120 million sorted cells were examined across all samples, and a strong correlation was observed between cell number per subset and RNA yield. In the study, recently diagnosed type 1 diabetes patients and matched healthy donors were compared on the TCRB repertoires of their sorted circulating CD4+ T cell subsets. Regulatory and stem cell-like memory subsets were isolated from only 8 patients and roughly 8 healthy donors, whereas naive and central memory subsets came from all 28 donors. What the study reported, not specific to this receptor: Because the HLA sub-analyses included only small numbers of individuals, any influence of HLA type on TCRB rearrangement was left unresolved. Fewer insertions and more nucleotide deletions at VDJ recombination sites were observed in patients with type 1 diabetes, implying thymic rearrangement abnormalities. Shorter templates might have been favored by PCR, but patient and control samples were amplified and corrected together, so both groups would have been affected equally by any skew. Because cDNA rather than genomic DNA was sequenced, highly expressing activated cells could have been over-represented, although no difference in activation and CD3 levels was found between groups. Naive, central memory and regulatory TCRB repertoires appeared to be more similar among patients than among healthy donors. Type 1 diabetes patients showed a moderate but significant shortening of TCRB CDR3 length in all four CD4+ subsets.

All of the isolated RNA was reverse transcribed with the High Capacity cDNA Reverse Transcription Kit, so expressed TCRB transcripts were sequenced. Deep immunoSEQ sequencing was performed on naive, central memory and regulatory T cell samples, with an average of around 3.5 million total reads per sample. Sorted cells were lysed in RLT buffer, and RNA was extracted using DNase-treated RNeasy Micro or Mini kits according to cell number. To prevent cross-contamination, every cell subset was processed on its own, while patient and healthy donor samples were processed together. TCRB sequences were amplified from cDNA with the immunoSEQ multiplex PCR, producing 87-bp fragments spanning the CDR3 region. The amplicons were sequenced using the Illumina HiSeq platform. The published analysis was carried out like this. PCR bias was computationally corrected using synthetic template baselines, reads within Hamming distance 2 were collapsed, and singletons that could not be merged were discarded. Reads were aligned to IMGT to assign V, D and J genes, CDR3 length, and insertions or deletions at six rearrangement sites. Within each subset, clonotype counts were normalized to sorted cell number, after which true diversity and Gini coefficients were computed with the tcR R package. Repertoire sharing was quantified using the overlap coefficient calculated on TCRB nucleotide sequences. In TCRdb, the immuneACCESS table is reduced to in-frame sequences with V and J assigned. These tables do not hold every clone; where another copy was compared, an unresolved V gene accounts for under half, and the others remain unexplained. Clone size and the V and J calls come from that table; the DNA yielded D and trimming. The sample yields some 160,000 clones; 8.5% to 10% were counted once. The ten largest clonotypes hold 0.7% of the sample.

Inclusive of the bounding cysteine and phenylalanine, the CDR3 is 15 residues long. Only the CDR3 DNA stays, 45 bases, in frame from base 1. V is shortened by 5 bases, J by 1 base, and the region joining them spans 14 bases. CDR1 and CDR2 (LNHDA, SQIVND) derive from the germline V gene (reference sequence). In this chain, TRBV19 is recombined with TRBJ1-1, with an unclear D gene assignment. The source of this sequence is a woman in her 30s with type 1 diabetes. The sample comprised central memory CD4+ T cells from blood. The sequenced DNA is TGTGCCAGTAGTCTCGAACGGGGTGCGAACACTGAAGCTTTCTTT. Its amino acids are CASSLERGANTEAFF. With all but the CDR3 taken from the reference TRBV19 and TRBJ1-1 genes, the full variable domain is: DGGITQSPKYLFRKEGQNVTLSCEQNLNHDAMYWYRQDPGQGLRLIYYSQIVNDFQKGDIAEGYSVSREKKESFPLTVTSAQKNPTAFYLCASSLERGANTEAFFGQGTRLTVV.